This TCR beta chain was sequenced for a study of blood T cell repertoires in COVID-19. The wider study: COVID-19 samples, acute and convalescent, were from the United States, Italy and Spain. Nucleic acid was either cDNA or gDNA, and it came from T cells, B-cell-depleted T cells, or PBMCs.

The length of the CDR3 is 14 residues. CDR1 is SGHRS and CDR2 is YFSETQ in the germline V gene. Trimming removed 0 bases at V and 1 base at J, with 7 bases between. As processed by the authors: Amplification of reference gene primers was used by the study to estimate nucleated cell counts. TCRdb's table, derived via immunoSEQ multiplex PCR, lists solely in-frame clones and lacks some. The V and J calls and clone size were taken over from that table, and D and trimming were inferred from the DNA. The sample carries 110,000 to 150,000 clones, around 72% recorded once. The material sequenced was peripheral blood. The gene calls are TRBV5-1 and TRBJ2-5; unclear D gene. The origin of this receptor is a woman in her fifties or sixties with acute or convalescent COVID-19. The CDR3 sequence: CASSLALSQETQYF. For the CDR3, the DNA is TGCGCCAGCAGCTTGGCACTGAGCCAAGAGACCCAGTACTTC.